This is a list of T cell receptor beta chains from one sample in a study of identical twins. TCRdb re-derived calls from the 5' RACE reads in MiXCR, one entry per CDR3 protein. There are some 500,000 distinct CDR3 sequences in the sample; 14% occur only once, and 0.5% to 0.65% lies in the top ten. The same specimen was also included in a second study, on yellow fever vaccine responses in identical twins.

Sequencing input: CD4+ T cells sorted from blood. The origin of the receptors is a woman aged 18-30 years in good health. The CDR3 runs from the conserved cysteine through the conserved F or W. A D gene is named only where the DNA matches it firmly. Clone size is shown for a subset of rows, as once, few, many or a class of expanded clone.

j_call d_call v_call clone_size cdr3_nt cdr3_aa
TRBJ2-7 TRBD1 TRBV5-5 few TGTGCCAGCAGCGTCATAGGGACAGGGGACTCCTACGAGCAGTACTTC CASSVIGTGDSYEQYF
TRBJ2-5 TRBD1 TRBV29-1 many TGCAGCGTTGAAGACAGGGGGCGCGGAGAGACCCAGTACTTC CSVEDRGRGETQYF
TRBJ2-1 NA TRBV12-3/TRBV12-4 few TGTGCCAGCAGTCCTCAAGTAGGGCGGCAGGGGTGGTTCTTC CASSPQVGRQGWFF
TRBJ2-7 NA TRBV6-2/TRBV6-3 few TGTGCCAGCAGTTCTGGGCCGTGGTTACAGCAGTACTTC CASSSGPWLQQYF
TRBJ1-5 NA TRBV7-9 NA TGTGCCAGCAGCTTAGCGGGGGCTAGTCAGCCCCAGCATTTT CASSLAGASQPQHF
TRBJ2-7 TRBD2 TRBV5-6 NA TGTGCCAGCAGCCCGGGTTCAGGGAGGGCCTACGAGCAGTACTTC CASSPGSGRAYEQYF
TRBJ2-2 NA TRBV5-1 NA TGCGCCAGCAGCTTGGAGAGACCCCAGGGCGGGGAGCTGTTTTTT CASSLERPQGGELFF
TRBJ2-3 NA TRBV12-3/TRBV12-4 NA TGTGCCAGCACCCTGCTGGATACGCAGTATTTT CASTLLDTQYF
TRBJ2-6 NA TRBV6-2/TRBV6-3 few TGTGCCAGCAGTTACATCCGGCCATCTGGGGCCAACGTCCTGACTTTC CASSYIRPSGANVLTF
TRBJ1-2 NA TRBV14 many TGTGCCAGCAGCCAAGGGCCGGCCTACTATGGCTACACCTTC CASSQGPAYYGYTF
TRBJ2-3 NA TRBV29-1 NA TGCAGCGTTGTAAAGGGCACAGATACGCAGTATTTT CSVVKGTDTQYF
TRBJ2-3 TRBD1 TRBV11-2 NA TGTGCCAGCAGCTTAGGTGCACACAGGGGCCGTTCGAGCACAGATACGCAGTATTTT CASSLGAHRGRSSTDTQYF
TRBJ1-4 NA TRBV29-1 NA TGCAGCGTCTTGGGGTTGGCAGAAAAACTGTTTTTT CSVLGLAEKLFF
TRBJ2-5 NA TRBV6-2/TRBV6-3 many TGTGCCAGCAGCCTAAGGCGGGGAGAGACCCAGTACTTC CASSLRRGETQYF
TRBJ2-1 NA TRBV4-1 few TGCGCCAGCAGCCAAGAGAGGGCCTACAATGAGCAGTTCTTC CASSQERAYNEQFF
TRBJ2-3 NA TRBV5-1 NA TGCGCCAGCAGCTTATACTTACAGAGGGGTTTTGGGACAGATACGCAGTATTTT CASSLYLQRGFGTDTQYF
TRBJ1-5 TRBD1 TRBV15 few TGTGCCACCTTTCAGCCAACGGACAGGGACAATCAGCCCCAGCATTTT CATFQPTDRDNQPQHF
TRBJ1-1 NA TRBV7-9 NA TGTGCCAGCAGCAAAGGAAACAGCCCTGAAGCTTTCTTT CASSKGNSPEAFF
TRBJ2-5 NA TRBV10-3 once TGTGCCATCAGTGAGCTGACTTCTCGGACCCAGTACTTC CAISELTSRTQYF
TRBJ2-7 NA TRBV5-6 NA TGTGCCAGCAGCTACCCCTTGGGGGGACTCTCCTACGAGCAGTACTTC CASSYPLGGLSYEQYF
TRBJ2-7 NA TRBV24-1 NA TGTGCCACCAGTGACCCCTTTAGCGACGAGCAGTACTTC CATSDPFSDEQYF
TRBJ1-4 NA TRBV6-6 few TGTGCCAGCAGTTCCTGGACCGACAGTGGACTGTTTTTT CASSSWTDSGLFF
TRBJ2-1 NA TRBV7-2 few TGTGCCAGCAGCAAGCCAGGGCGCAATGAGCAGTTCTTC CASSKPGRNEQFF
TRBJ2-1 NA TRBV5-6 NA TGTGCCAGCAGCTTGTCCCCGGCGCGGTCTAATGAGCAGTTCTTC CASSLSPARSNEQFF
TRBJ2-2 NA TRBV19 few TGTGCCAGTAGTATCCAGCATCCCGGGGAGCTGTTTTTT CASSIQHPGELFF
TRBJ2-1 TRBD1 TRBV5-1 few TGCGCCAGCAGCCCTGACAGGGGGCTCTATAAGCAGTTCTTC CASSPDRGLYKQFF
TRBJ2-1 NA TRBV10-3 few TGTGCCATCAGTGAGTCGGCCGGGGAGCAGTTCTTC CAISESAGEQFF
TRBJ2-3 NA TRBV29-1 many TGCAGCGTCCGTGGGGGCAGCACAGATACGCAGTATTTT CSVRGGSTDTQYF
TRBJ2-2 TRBD1 TRBV2 NA TGTGCCAGCACCGGACAGGCGAACACCGGGGAGCTGTTTTTT CASTGQANTGELFF
TRBJ2-7 NA TRBV7-9 NA TGTGCCAGCAGCTTTTATGGCGAACTCTACGAGCAGTACTTC CASSFYGELYEQYF
TRBJ2-3 NA TRBV5-1 few TGCGCCAGCAGCTTGGAGACGGAGGCGCAGTATTTT CASSLETEAQYF
TRBJ2-3 TRBD2 TRBV7-2 NA TGTGCCAGCAGCTTGCGGGCTAGCGGGACCAAGACGGCAGATACGCAGTATTTT CASSLRASGTKTADTQYF
TRBJ2-3 NA TRBV10-3 many TGTGCCATCAGTGAGAGGAGAGTAGCCCAACAGGGCACAGATACGCAGTATTTT CAISERRVAQQGTDTQYF
TRBJ2-7 TRBD2 TRBV5-1 few TGCGCCAGCAGCTTCGCCGGACTAGCACCCGAGCAGTACTTC CASSFAGLAPEQYF
TRBJ2-7 TRBD2 TRBV6-1 NA TGTGCCAGCAGGGGACTAGCGGGACCTAGCTCCTACGAGCAGTACTTC CASRGLAGPSSYEQYF
TRBJ1-1 NA TRBV7-8 NA TGTGCCAGCAGCTTATTCAAGGGAATCACTGAAGCTTTCTTT CASSLFKGITEAFF
TRBJ2-3 TRBD2 TRBV6-2/TRBV6-3 few TGTGCCAGCAGTTACGTGGCGGGGGGGCCTCGGGATGGTGCGCAGTATTTT CASSYVAGGPRDGAQYF
TRBJ2-3 TRBD1 TRBV7-9 NA TGTGCCAGCAGCCCCACCCCGGGACAGTCAGATACGCAGTATTTT CASSPTPGQSDTQYF
TRBJ2-7 NA TRBV6-5 few TGTGCCAGCAGTTACTCGAAGGGGGGTTCCGAGCAGTACTTC CASSYSKGGSEQYF
TRBJ2-1 TRBD2 TRBV7-3 many TGTGCCAGCAGCTCTCGGACTAGCGGGGGTTGGGGCAATGAGCAGTTCTTC CASSSRTSGGWGNEQFF
TRBJ2-7 NA TRBV12-3/TRBV12-4 NA TGTGCCAGCAGTTCACAGGGAGGGGCCTCCTACGAGCAGTACTTC CASSSQGGASYEQYF